This T cell receptor (beta chain) was found in a study of blood T cell repertoires in COVID-19. J lost 5 bases, V lost 5 bases, and 5 bases had no gene match. This CDR3 contains 13 residues. Germline CDR1 and CDR2: MNHEY and SMNVEV (reference sequence). Generated by immunoSEQ multiplex PCR, the TCRdb table keeps only in-frame clones and is missing some. The table lists around 100,000 clones, around four fifths of them singletons. This TCR derives from a woman aged 70-85 years with acute or convalescent COVID-19. The chain uses TRBV27 and TRBJ2-5; TRBD1 agrees at 7 bases. Sequencing was carried out using peripheral blood. The CDR3 DNA is TGTGCCAGCAGTACGACAGGGATGGAGACCCAGTACTTC. Encoded protein: CASSTTGMETQYF.